This note documents a single T cell receptor beta chain sequence. What it binds is unknown. The sample belongs to a study of T cell responses to AZD1222 COVID-19 vaccine. The data were produced by immunoSEQ multiplex PCR, yet TCRdb's version contains in-frame clones alone and is incomplete. The data contain approximately 110,000 clones, over 75% of them singletons. Trimming shortened V by 1 base and J by 7 bases, and 22 bases separated the two germline ends. The CDR3 contains 17 residues. The germline gives CDR1 LGHDT, CDR2 YNNKEL (reference sequence). General observations from the study: The repertoires were collected only after the peak T cell response.

V is TRBV3-1 (or the pseudogene TRBV3-2) and J is TRBJ2-5, with D perhaps TRBD2 (5 bases). This clonotype originated in an adult in good health. Material: peripheral blood, obtained on day 0 of AZD1222 vaccination. Written as DNA, the CDR3 is TGTGCCAGCAGCCAAGGGAGGTCGACGGGCCCCTTAGGGACCCAGTACTTC. This gives the protein CASSQGRSTGPLGTQYF.